These 19 T cell receptor beta chains were all obtained from the same sample, sequenced in a study of blood T cell repertoires in COVID-19. TCRdb's table, derived via immunoSEQ multiplex PCR, lists solely in-frame clones and lacks some. The table includes roughly 290,000 clones, roughly 84% detected once. Sequenced input: peripheral blood. These receptor sequences come from a human donor with COVID-19, enrolled during active disease. The donor label of this sample is uncertain.

The chain links TRBV3-1 (or the pseudogene TRBV3-2) to TRBJ2-4; D unclear. CDR1 and CDR2 from the germline V gene are LGHDT and YNNKEL (reference sequence). Trimming left V 4 bases short and J 3 bases short, with 13 bases between. CDR3 length: 15 amino acids. CDR3 residues: CASSRNGLGKNIQYF. The CDR3 DNA is TGTGCCAGCAGCCGAAACGGTCTCGGCAAAAACATTCAGTACTTC.

The rearrangement links TRBV29-1 to TRBJ1-2; D possibly corresponds to TRBD1 (6 bases). CDR1 is SQVTM, CDR2 ANQGSEA, per germline. The CDR3 extends over 12 amino acids. The germline V and J ends were trimmed by 3 bases and 7 bases, with 12 bases remaining between them. CDR3 DNA sequence: TGCAGCGTTGATCAGGGGATTGGTGGCTACACCTTC. Translated, it gives CSVDQGIGGYTF.

The chain uses TRBV3-1 (or the pseudogene TRBV3-2) and TRBJ1-1; D not resolved. The CDR3 runs to 14 residues. Deletions cut 1 base from V and 2 bases from J, with 8 bases between. Germline V CDR1 and CDR2: LGHDT, YNNKEL (reference sequence). This chain's CDR3 is CASSQGQINTEAFF. The CDR3 DNA is TGTGCCAGCAGCCAAGGCCAGATTAACACTGAAGCTTTCTTT.

CDR3 residues: CASSRGLAGGPKDTQYF. As DNA, the CDR3 is TGCGCCAGCAGCCGCGGACTAGCGGGAGGGCCGAAAGATACGCAGTATTTT. V gene TRBV5-1 combines with J gene TRBJ2-3; 15 bases align to TRBD2. The V segment lost 4 bases and the J segment 5 bases; nucleotides outside the gene matches: 8. This CDR3 is built from 17 residues. CDR1 is SGHRS, CDR2 YFSETQ, per germline.

V gene TRBV10-3 combines with J gene TRBJ2-7; maybe TRBD1 (6 bases). The CDR3 length is 13 residues. CDR1 ENHRY and CDR2 SYGVKD come from the germline V gene. Trimming took off 7 bases at V and 4 bases at J, with 14 bases between the two ends. This CDR3 is CAINEQGQYEQYF. The CDR3 DNA follows: TGTGCCATCAATGAACAGGGTCAGTACGAGCAGTACTTC.

In its sample, this clone was seen a few times. V is TRBV19 and J is TRBJ2-1, with 14 bases lining up with TRBD2. CDR1 and CDR2 from the germline V gene are LNHDA and SQIVND (reference sequence). The ends lost 5 bases at V and 15 bases at J; junction bases unmatched: 12. The CDR3 is 15 residues long. The CDR3 sequence: CASSPGLAGGTGVFF. Here the CDR3 DNA reads TGTGCCAGTAGTCCCGGACTAGCGGGGGGCACTGGGGTGTTCTTC.

In this sample, this clone turned up a few times. The J gene is TRBJ1-6, the V gene TRBV4-1, with D maybe TRBD1 (5 bases). Germline V gene sequence: CDR1 MGHRA, CDR2 YSYEKL. V gave up 1 base and J gave up 6 bases, with 16 bases separating them. The CDR3 contains 17 residues. CDR3 protein: CASSQAHPRGVNSPLHF. In DNA form, the CDR3 reads TGCGCCAGCAGCCAAGCTCATCCGCGGGGGGTTAATTCACCCCTCCACTTT.

V usage is TRBV11-2 and J usage is TRBJ2-3, with 8 nucleotides matching TRBD2. This CDR3 is built from 16 residues. Germline CDR1 and CDR2: SGHAT and FQNNGV. Unmatched junction bases numbered 5, after V lost 3 bases and J lost 0 bases. CDR3 nucleotides: TGTGCCAGCAGCTTGAGCGGGAGTAGGAGCACAGATACGCAGTATTTT. This gives the protein CASSLSGSRSTDTQYF.

The CDR3 region has the DNA TGTGCCAGCAGCCCGGGACTATTTCTTAATTCACCCCTCCACTTT. It yields the protein CASSPGLFLNSPLHF. The chain joins TRBV7-9 to TRBJ1-6; weak D call: TRBD1 (5 bases). Germline V lookup: CDR1 SEHNR, CDR2 FQNEAQ (reference sequence). The CDR3 totals 15 residues. The ends were cut back, 5 bases at V and 6 bases at J, with 14 bases in the middle. The variable domain in full, with the rest retrieved from reference TRBV7-9 and TRBJ1-6, is DTGVSQNPRHKITKRGQNVTFRCDPISEHNRLYWYRQTLGQGPEFLTYFQNEAQLEKSRLLSDRFSAERPKGSFSTLEIQRTEQGDSAMYLCASSPGLFLNSPLHFGNGTRLTVT.

The chain recombines TRBV10-3 with TRBJ2-6; 10 bases align to TRBD1. V lost 4 bases to trimming and J lost 0 bases; unmatched junction nucleotides: 3. In germline, CDR1 is ENHRY, CDR2 SYGVKD. This CDR3 region has 17 residues. CDR3 nucleotide sequence: TGTGCCATCAGTGGTGGGACAGGGGTCTCTGGGGCCAACGTCCTGACTTTC. This sequence encodes CAISGGTGVSGANVLTF.

The J gene is TRBJ1-5, the V gene TRBV30; D unclear. Germline V gene lookup returns CDR1 GTSNPN and CDR2 SVGIG (reference sequence). This CDR3 comprises 13 residues. Trimming left V 0 bases short and J 0 bases short, with 3 bases between. The CDR3 region has the DNA TGTGCCTGGAGTGTATATAGCAATCAGCCCCAGCATTTT. Protein: CAWSVYSNQPQHF.

The rearrangement links TRBV3-1 (or the pseudogene TRBV3-2) to TRBJ2-7, with 14 nucleotides matching TRBD2. CDR3 length: 17 residues. In germline, CDR1 is LGHDT, CDR2 YNNKEL (reference sequence). Trimming cost V 0 bases and J 12 bases; bases outside gene matches: 13. The CDR3 DNA reads as TGTGCCAGCAGCCAAGATGCGGCGACTAGCGGGAGGGAGGGTGCGTACTTC. It codes for CASSQDAATSGREGAYF.

The V call is TRBV18, the J call TRBJ2-2; perhaps TRBD1 as D (5 bases). Germline V gene sequence: CDR1 KGHSH, CDR2 LQKENI. The CDR3 has 13 amino acids. The ends were cut back, 5 bases at V and 2 bases at J, with 6 bases in the middle. The CDR3 coding sequence is TGTGCCAGCTCAAGGACAAACACCGGGGAGCTGTTTTTT. Its protein is CASSRTNTGELFF. The whole variable domain, filled in from reference TRBV18 and TRBJ2-2, reads NAGVMQNPRHLVRRRGQEARLRCSPMKGHSHVYWYRQLPEEGLKFMVYLQKENIIDESGMPKERFSAEFPKEGPSILRIQQVVRGDSAAYFCASSRTNTGELFFGEGSRLTVL.

The rearrangement uses TRBV4-1 and TRBJ2-7; 12 bases line up with TRBD2. J was trimmed by 1 base and V by 1 base; bases with no gene match: 5. The germline V gene encodes CDR1 MGHRA and CDR2 YSYEKL. The CDR3 loop spans 17 amino acids. The CDR3 DNA sequence: TGCGCCAGCAGCCAAGGTTGGGGACTAGCGGGTTCCTACGAGCAGTACTTC. This translates into CASSQGWGLAGSYEQYF.

As for this clone: Additional DNA sequences in this sample encode the identical CDR3. The chain recombines TRBV6-5 with TRBJ1-1; maybe TRBD1 (6 bases). Germline-derived CDR1 and CDR2 are MNHEY and SVGAGI. This CDR3 comprises 13 residues. V lost 2 bases, J lost 5 bases, and 9 bases lay in between. The CDR3 sequence: CASSYGRGTEAFF. The CDR3, as DNA: TGTGCCAGCAGTTACGGCAGGGGAACTGAAGCTTTCTTT.

This clone was detected once. This rearrangement joins TRBV5-1 to TRBJ1-1, with D maybe TRBD1 (5 bases). V lost 0 bases, J lost 5 bases, and 14 bases lay in between. The CDR3 extends over 15 amino acids. Germline loops: CDR1 SGHRS, CDR2 YFSETQ. This CDR3 is CASSLAEGSKTEAFF. In nucleotides, the CDR3 is TGCGCCAGCAGCTTGGCGGAGGGGTCCAAGACTGAAGCTTTCTTT. Using reference TRBV5-1 and TRBJ1-1 for the parts outside the CDR3, the full variable domain is KAGVTQTPRYLIKTRGQQVTLSCSPISGHRSVSWYQQTPGQGLQFLFEYFSETQRNKGNFPGRFSGRQFSNSRSEMNVSTLELGDSALYLCASSLAEGSKTEAFFGQGTRLTVV.

The V call is TRBV27, the J call TRBJ2-1, with a tentative D call TRBD2 (6 bases). V gave up 0 bases and J gave up 2 bases, with 11 bases separating them. Germline lookup yields CDR1 MNHEY and CDR2 SMNVEV (reference sequence). There are 16 residues in the CDR3. The CDR3 nucleotides read TGTGCCAGCAGTTTATCGCGCGGGACGGCCTACAATGAGCAGTTCTTC. Its protein is CASSLSRGTAYNEQFF.

The gene calls are TRBV29-1 and TRBJ2-3; tentative D call: TRBD1 (6 bases). CDR3 size: 15 residues. Trimming stripped 7 bases from V and 1 base from J, with 18 bases between. CDR1 and CDR2 (germline): SQVTM, ANQGSEA. CDR3 DNA: TGCAGCGGGGGCAGGGGAAGGTTTGGCACAGATACGCAGTATTTT. Residues: CSGGRGRFGTDTQYF.

V gene TRBV7-2 combines with J gene TRBJ2-1; D perhaps matches TRBD2 (5 bases). CDR1 SGHTA and CDR2 FQGNSA come from the germline V gene. The CDR3 covers 14 residues. The ends were cut back, 2 bases at V and 10 bases at J, with 15 bases in the middle. This CDR3 is CASSLNSRDGEQFF. CDR3 nucleotide sequence: TGTGCCAGCAGCTTAAATTCGAGGGATGGGGAGCAGTTCTTC.